This T cell receptor (beta chain) was identified in a study of early T cells in non-severe SARS-CoV-2 infection. Study context: It was bulk RNA from unsorted whole blood that was sequenced, and the chains were unpaired.

The CDR3 covers 15 residues. Germline V gene sequence: CDR1 SGHDT, CDR2 YYEEEE. The V end lost 0 bases, the J end lost 5 bases, and 12 bases lay between the germline ends. The TCR library protocol was used to attach unique molecular identifiers. These identifiers were attached to individual cDNA molecules. Each CDR3 protein is one row after TCRdb ran MiXCR on the 5' RACE reads. The table has around 77,000 distinct CDR3 sequences, roughly a tenth seen once. The gene calls are TRBV5-6 and TRBJ2-1, with D perhaps matching TRBD1 or TRBD2 (5 bases each). Sequencing used whole blood, obtained at baseline. This sequence originates from an adult who was a healthcare worker with PCR-confirmed SARS-CoV-2 infection or an uninfected control (not recorded which). CDR3 coding DNA: TGTGCCAGCAGCTTGGGGGACGACACAAACAATGAGCAGTTCTTC. It is translated as CASSLGDDTNNEQFF. Combining the CDR3 with reference TRBV5-6 and TRBJ2-1 gives the whole variable domain DAGVTQSPTHLIKTRGQQVTLRCSPKSGHDTVSWYQQALGQGPQFIFQYYEEEERQRGNFPDRFSGHQFPNYSSELNVNALLLGDSALYLCASSLGDDTNNEQFFGPGTRLTVL.